A single sample is the source of the 9 T cell receptor beta chains below, sequenced in a study of blood T cell repertoires in COVID-19 (TCRdb year 2020). Libraries came from the immunoSEQ multiplex PCR assay. TCRdb's version of the immuneACCESS table is confined to in-frame rearrangements and falls short of the full clone set. An unresolved V gene accounts for under half of the shortfall where checked; the remainder is of unknown origin. A total of 55,000 to 70,000 clones appear in this sample, roughly 87% of them only once. The top ten clones comprise less than 25% of the sample. Specimen: peripheral blood. Source of these receptors: a woman between 55 and 75 years old with acute or convalescent COVID-19.

This chain links TRBV5-6 with TRBJ2-7, with D tentatively TRBD2 (6 bases). Trimming left V 2 bases short and J 0 bases short, with 9 bases between. Per the germline V gene, CDR1 is SGHDT and CDR2 is YYEEEE. The CDR3 totals 14 residues. In DNA, the CDR3 is TGTGCCAGCAGCTTCCCGGGGGACTCCTACGAGCAGTACTTC. This gives the protein CASSFPGDSYEQYF.

V is TRBV18 and J is TRBJ2-3; weak D call: TRBD1 (7 bases). Germline V lookup: CDR1 KGHSH, CDR2 LQKENI. CDR3 length equals 14 residues. V was clipped by 6 bases and J by 4 bases, with 14 bases between them. CDR3 sequence reads: CASSGQEGADTQYF. In nucleotides, the CDR3 is TGTGCCAGCTCCGGACAGGAGGGGGCAGATACGCAGTATTTT.

The rearrangement joins TRBV6-5 to TRBJ1-5; possibly TRBD1 for D (5 bases). V lost 7 bases, J lost 2 bases, and 15 bases lay in between. Germline V gives CDR1 MNHEY, CDR2 SVGAGI. The CDR3 is 15 residues long. The CDR3 loop is CASTWGGNGNQPQHF. For the CDR3, the DNA is TGTGCCAGCACCTGGGGGGGTAACGGCAATCAGCCCCAGCATTTT.

The V and J genes are TRBV4-2 and TRBJ1-5; D might be TRBD1 (6 bases). CDR1 is LGHNA, CDR2 YNFKEQ, per germline. CDR3 length equals 15 residues. With 4 bases removed from V and 0 bases from J, the gap between germline ends came to 10 bases. The CDR3 sequence: CASSLDSLSNQPQHF. The CDR3 coding sequence is TGTGCCAGCAGCCTGGACAGCCTTAGCAATCAGCCCCAGCATTTT.

The chain couples TRBV7-3 to TRBJ1-2; D uncertain. The CDR3 contains 12 residues. Germline CDR1 SGHTA, CDR2 FQGTGA. Between the trimmed V and J ends, which lost 11 bases and 4 bases, there was a span of 14 bases. As DNA, the CDR3 is TGTGCCTCGTATCCACAGAGCTATGGCTACACCTTC. Translated: CASYPQSYGYTF.

The J gene is TRBJ2-2, the V gene TRBV19; 10 bases are a match to TRBD2. With V trimmed by 7 bases and J by 9 bases, 11 bases remained unmatched. There are 15 residues in the CDR3. From germline, CDR1 is LNHDA and CDR2 SQIVND (reference sequence). The CDR3 DNA sequence: TGTGCCAGTACCCCCACTAGCGGGGAGGTAAGGGAGCTGTTTTTT. Translating gives CASTPTSGEVRELFF.

The chain has TRBV2 and TRBJ1-4; the D gene is possibly TRBD1 (6 bases). Germline assignment: CDR1 SNHLY and CDR2 FYNNEI. V was pared by 6 bases and J by 0 bases, with 11 bases between. The CDR3 is made up of 15 amino acids. The CDR3 protein is CASRRTVATNEKLFF. The DNA for the CDR3 is TGTGCCAGCAGGCGGACAGTTGCAACTAATGAAAAACTGTTTTTT.

V and J are TRBV4-2 and TRBJ2-3; tentative D call: TRBD2 (6 bases). V lost 2 bases and J lost 4, with 16 bases in between. CDR1 is LGHNA and CDR2 is YNFKEQ in the germline V gene. The CDR3 totals 16 residues. The CDR3 coding sequence is TGTGCCAGCAGCCAACCCGGCGGGGTCGGAGCAGATACGCAGTATTTT. Protein sequence: CASSQPGGVGADTQYF.

The J gene is TRBJ1-1, the V gene TRBV7-2; D gene unclear. Trimming removed 1 base at V and 0 bases at J, with 3 bases between. The CDR3 runs to 13 residues. CDR1 and CDR2 (germline): SGHTA, FQGNSA. The DNA of the CDR3 is TGTGCCAGCAGCTTAGTAGTGAACACTGAAGCTTTCTTT. Translated, it gives CASSLVVNTEAFF.